This TCR beta chain appears in the sequencing data of a study of T cell responses to AZD1222 COVID-19 vaccine. Comments on this clone: The antigen is not known.

The protocol was immunoSEQ multiplex PCR, while the TCRdb copy is restricted to in-frame clones and leaves out a portion. The sample gives under 130,000 clones, roughly nine tenths of which show up once; about 1.2% is in the top ten. The CDR3 sequence is 13 residues long. Germline assignment: CDR1 MDHEN and CDR2 SYDVKM. V lost 2 bases and J 9 bases, leaving 14 bases between the germline ends. Study-wide findings and caveats: Regions 160-218 and 743-854 held dominance among vaccine-associated CD4 TCRs, which spanned spike. Baseline seropositivity characterized only 5 or 6 AZD1222 recipients.

The source of this sequence is an adult in good health. Sequencing used peripheral blood, obtained on day 0 of AZD1222 vaccination. This chain uses TRBV28 with TRBJ2-7; no clear D. The DNA for the CDR3 is TGTGCCAGCAGTTTAACAGCGACCCGGAGGCAGTACTTC. Translated, it gives CASSLTATRRQYF.